Listed here is a single T cell receptor (beta chain). Its specificity is unknown. Germline V gene lookup returns CDR1 LGHDT and CDR2 YNNKEL (reference sequence). After removal of 4 bases from V and 3 bases from J, the junction contained 5 bases not matched to a gene. This CDR3 is 16 amino acids long. This sample is drawn from a study of vaccination effects on CD4 cells after COVID-19. Produced via immunoSEQ multiplex PCR; TCRdb's table is partial and in-frame only. The profile shows under 60,000 clones, around 82% of them singletons. General study results and limits: Clones induced by infection and by vaccine showed marked clonal contraction late after vaccination.

With the ViraFEST assay, the study expanded antigen-specific CD4+ T cells using viral peptide pools, then sequenced them. It was after roughly 11 days of culture that CD4+ T cells were isolated. The person had PCR-confirmed SARS-CoV-2 infection between March and December 2020. Material: CD4+ T cells from PBMCs cultured with HIV peptides, obtained before COVID-19 vaccination. Subset given: HIV-1 Nef peptide pool negative control/reference culture. The source of this sequence is a human donor who had a prior SARS-CoV-2 infection. The chain links TRBV3-1 (or the pseudogene TRBV3-2) to TRBJ1-6, with 8 bases identical to TRBD1. In DNA form, the CDR3 reads TGTGCCAGCAGCCCCTTGGACAGGGACTATAATTCACCCCTCCACTTT. Translated, it gives CASSPLDRDYNSPLHF.